The 3 T cell receptor beta chains below were found in one sample sequenced in a study of vaccination and CD4 T cells after COVID-19. These receptors have no identified antigens. Sequencing of cultured CD4+ T cell DNA used the Oncomine TCR Beta short-read assay. MiXCR was run by TCRdb on the PCR reads, yielding one entry per CDR3 protein. The table has 15,000 to 20,000 distinct CDR3 sequences, around 48% seen once. Treatment of the sample: 10-day PBMC culture with coronavirus spike peptide pools or control peptides (ViraFEST assay). The sequencing input was CD4+ T cells from blood, cultured in vitro. The receptors come from a human donor who had recovered from COVID-19.

There are a few counts of this clonotype. The rearrangement links TRBV24-1 to TRBJ1-6; tentatively, D is TRBD1 (6 bases). CDR3 size: 16 residues. Trimming pared 8 bases from V and 9 bases from J, leaving 22 bases between. Germline CDR1 is KGHDR and CDR2 is SFDVKD. This CDR3 reads CATTLTVRGASSPLHF. The CDR3 DNA follows: TGTGCCACCACCCTCACAGTAAGGGGGGCCAGTTCACCCCTCCACTTT.

The chain joins TRBV27 to TRBJ1-2, with a possible D match to TRBD1 (5 bases). The germline V gene has CDR1 MNHEY and CDR2 SMNVEV (reference sequence). V was clipped by 2 bases and J by 2 bases, with 9 bases between them. This CDR3 spans 14 amino acids. The CDR3 sequence is CASSLVQGNYGYTF. The DNA of the CDR3 is TGTGCCAGCAGTTTAGTGCAGGGAAACTATGGCTACACCTTC.

This clonotype was counted a few times. The genes are TRBV20-1 and TRBJ1-5; TRBD1 agrees at 7 bases. The J segment lost 6 bases and the V segment lost 1 base, leaving 6 bases of the junction unmatched. The CDR3 has 14 residues. Germline values: CDR1 DFQATT, CDR2 SNEGSKA (reference sequence). The CDR3 reads CSARARGVAQPQHF. CDR3 sequence (DNA): TGCAGTGCTAGAGCCAGGGGGGTAGCTCAGCCCCAGCATTTT.